A single sample gave rise to the 25 T cell receptor beta chains below, sequenced in a study of T-cell reconstitution after alpha-beta-depleted transplantation in children. The TCRbeta library incorporated unique molecular identifiers. MiXCR was run by TCRdb on the PCR reads, yielding one entry per CDR3 protein. The sample includes some 290,000 distinct CDR3 sequences, around 25% of them seen just once. This sample comprised PBMCs, mostly from graft donor cells, obtained 180 days after TCRalphabeta/CD19-depleted stem cell transplant. The receptors come from a male patient younger than 18 who had a stem cell transplant for acute lymphoblastic leukemia, so the T cells may come from the graft donor.

The CDR3 nucleotides read TGTGCCAGCAGCCGGGCGGGAGGGTTCTACAATGAGCAGTTCTTC. It encodes CASSRAGGFYNEQFF. This sequence joins TRBV7-3 and TRBJ2-1; 9 nucleotides agree with TRBD2. The CDR3 extends over 15 amino acids. The germline gives CDR1 SGHTA, CDR2 FQGTGA. With V trimmed by 5 bases and J by 3 bases, 5 bases remained unmatched.

This clonotype was found many times. The rearrangement uses TRBV6-5 and TRBJ2-1; the D call may be TRBD1 or TRBD2 (5 bases each). V lost 8 bases, J lost 4 bases, and 12 bases lay in between. The CDR3 has 13 amino acids. Germline V CDR1 and CDR2: MNHEY, SVGAGI. CDR3 DNA: TGTGCCAGCGCTGCGAGGGGTTACAATGAGCAGTTCTTC. It codes for CASAARGYNEQFF.

This clonotype was seen a handful of times. V is TRBV5-1 and J is TRBJ1-6, with D tentatively TRBD1 (5 bases). Germline lookup yields CDR1 SGHRS and CDR2 YFSETQ. CDR3 size: 15 residues. Trimming left V 5 bases short and J 9 bases short, with 18 bases between. The CDR3 loop is CASSLSGSLRSPLHF. Written as DNA, the CDR3 is TGCGCCAGCAGTCTATCAGGGTCTCTCCGTTCACCCCTCCACTTT.

V gene TRBV6-5 combines with J gene TRBJ1-2, with 7 bases lining up with TRBD1. V dropped 2 bases and J dropped 8; count of bases not matched to a gene: 8. This CDR3 has 14 residues. Germline loops: CDR1 MNHEY, CDR2 SVGAGI. The CDR3 loop is CASSYEPTGVGYTF. The CDR3 bases are TGTGCCAGCAGTTACGAACCTACAGGGGTAGGCTACACCTTC.

This clonotype was picked up a small number of times. The chain recombines TRBV6-1 with TRBJ2-3; 14 bases fit TRBD2. V lost 6 bases and J lost 2; bases outside the gene matches: 10. There are 18 residues in the CDR3. Germline assignment: CDR1 MNHNS and CDR2 SASEGT. CDR3 sequence (DNA): TGTGCCAGCAGCCGCGGACTAGCGGGAGGACTGTACACAGATACGCAGTATTTT. This gives the protein CASSRGLAGGLYTDTQYF.

The genes are TRBV29-1 and TRBJ2-4, with TRBD1 as a possible D gene (6 bases). Trimming shortened V by 4 bases and J by 0 bases, and 10 bases separated the two germline ends. There are 14 residues in the CDR3. The V gene's germline CDR1 is SQVTM and CDR2 ANQGSEA. CDR3 sequence: CSVGDKLAKNIQYF. The CDR3 DNA follows: TGCAGCGTTGGGGACAAACTAGCCAAAAACATTCAGTACTTC.

This clonotype came up a few times. The chain has TRBV7-9 and TRBJ2-4, with D uncertain. The ends were cut back, 5 bases at V and 1 base at J, with 9 bases in the middle. This CDR3 spans 14 amino acids. Germline V gene sequence: CDR1 SEHNR, CDR2 FQNEAQ (reference sequence). The CDR3 DNA is TGTGCCAGCAGCCCGTTGGGGGCCAAAAACATTCAGTACTTC. Protein product: CASSPLGAKNIQYF.

This clonotype came up many times. At one boundary the junction diverges from the germline segment, which might be a read error. The chain combines TRBV12-3 or TRBV12-4 with TRBJ1-2; TRBD1 might be the D (5 bases). This CDR3 spans 14 amino acids. The CDR3 DNA follows: TGTGCCAGCAGTTTAAAGCGCACTTGGGAACAGGCACTCTTC. Translation gives CASSLKRTWEQALF.

The chain links TRBV9 to TRBJ2-7; the match to TRBD2 covers 7 bases. V shed 1 base, J shed 6 bases, and the junction held 7 bases outside the gene matches. Per germline, CDR1 SGDLS and CDR2 YYNGEE. The CDR3 extends over 14 amino acids. The CDR3 region is CASSVTSVTAEQYF. For the CDR3, the DNA is TGTGCCAGCAGCGTAACTAGCGTAACTGCCGAGCAGTACTTC.

Turning to this clonotype: A much larger clone is a single base away; this may be a read error. The rearrangement joins TRBV5-5 to TRBJ2-3; D might be TRBD1 (6 bases). The DNA end lines up better with TRBJ1-5; the J call may be wrong. The CDR3 runs to 16 residues. Per germline, CDR1 SGHKS and CDR2 YYEKEE (reference sequence). The CDR3 region is CASSYDRSSSTDTQHF. The CDR3 bases are TGTGCCAGCAGCTACGACAGGTCCTCTAGCACAGATACGCAGCATTTT.

The chain recombines TRBV4-2 with TRBJ2-1, with D hard to call. The CDR3 has 12 amino acids. Germline V gene data show CDR1 as LGHNA and CDR2 as YNFKEQ. Trimming took off 2 bases at V and 9 bases at J, with 8 bases between the two ends. The CDR3 DNA follows: TGTGCCAGCAGCCAACGGATCGGTGAGCAGTTCTTC. This codes for CASSQRIGEQFF.

This clonotype occurred a few times. The chain uses TRBV5-5 and TRBJ2-3; tentatively, D is TRBD2 (5 bases). The germline gives CDR1 SGHKS, CDR2 YYEKEE (reference sequence). The CDR3 contains 15 residues. V was cut by 2 bases and J by 2 bases, with 12 bases left in between. CDR3 region: CASSFRLSTTDTQYF. The CDR3 DNA reads as TGTGCCAGCAGCTTTAGACTATCAACCACAGATACGCAGTATTTT.

This clonotype was seen more than once but under ten times. V and J are TRBV5-1 and TRBJ2-2; 7 positions agree with TRBD2. Germline loops: CDR1 SGHRS, CDR2 YFSETQ. V gave up 1 base and J gave up 2 bases; unmatched junction bases: 5. The length of the CDR3 is 16 residues. CDR3 protein: CASSLLLAVNTGELFF. The CDR3 bases are TGCGCCAGCAGCTTGTTGCTAGCGGTAAACACCGGGGAGCTGTTTTTT. Full variable domain (outside the CDR3, taken from reference TRBV5-1 and TRBJ2-2): KAGVTQTPRYLIKTRGQQVTLSCSPISGHRSVSWYQQTPGQGLQFLFEYFSETQRNKGNFPGRFSGRQFSNSRSEMNVSTLELGDSALYLCASSLLLAVNTGELFFGEGSRLTVL.

This clonotype was found a few times. The chain is built from TRBV12-3 or TRBV12-4 and TRBJ1-1; tentative D call: TRBD1 (5 bases). Deletions cut 0 bases from V and 11 bases from J, with 10 bases between. This CDR3 has 12 amino acids. CDR3 in amino acids: CASSLAGTGAFF. As DNA, the CDR3 is TGTGCCAGCAGTTTAGCGGGGACGGGGGCTTTCTTT.

This chain uses TRBV7-8 with TRBJ1-2; D is undetermined. CDR1 and CDR2 from the germline V gene are SGHVS and FQNEAQ. The V gene lost 2 bases and the J gene lost 6 bases, with 13 bases spanning the gap. The CDR3 runs 14 residues. The CDR3: CASSLRVAPNGYTF. Here the CDR3 DNA reads TGTGCCAGCAGCTTAAGGGTGGCGCCGAATGGCTACACCTTC. The whole variable domain, remainder taken from reference TRBV7-8 and TRBJ1-2, is GAGVSQSPRYKVAKRGQDVALRCDPISGHVSLFWYQQALGQGPEFLTYFQNEAQLDKSGLPSDRFFAERPEGSVSTLKIQRTQQEDSAVYLCASSLRVAPNGYTFGSGTRLTVV.

About this clonotype itself: One end of the junction fails to match germline, which may point to a read error. This rearrangement joins TRBV4-2 to TRBJ1-2; D may be TRBD1 (5 bases). This CDR3 has 16 amino acids. Germline CDR1 LGHNA, CDR2 YNFKEQ. DNA of the CDR3: TGTGCCAGCAGCCGCTGGGACCGGGACCCTAATTATGGCTACACCTTC. Amino acid sequence: CASSRWDRDPNYGYTF.

The chain couples TRBV7-2 to TRBJ2-2, with no clear D. CDR3 length: 15 amino acids. The germline V gene encodes CDR1 SGHTA and CDR2 FQGNSA. Deletions cut 3 bases from V and 0 bases from J, with 8 bases between. For the CDR3, the DNA is TGTGCCAGCAGCTTTACCCCTACGAACACCGGGGAGCTGTTTTTT. Translation: CASSFTPTNTGELFF.

Remarks on this clonotype: One base away lies a much larger clone, so this may be a sequencing read error. This chain links TRBV6-2 or TRBV6-3 with TRBJ2-7; the match to TRBD2 covers 12 bases. The CDR3 contains 21 residues. V shed 5 bases and J 2 bases; nucleotides not matched to a gene: 22. Germline CDR1 reads MNHEY; CDR2 reads SVGEGT. Here the CDR3 reads CASSHRTSGIPIERQAYEQYF. The CDR3 bases are TGTGCCAGCAGTCACCGGACTAGCGGGATTCCGATTGAAAGGCAGGCCTACGAGCAGTACTTC.

The rearrangement uses TRBV21-1 and TRBJ1-5; the table's D call TRBD1 went unverified against the DNA. TRBV21-1 is tagged as a pseudogene. The CDR3 contains 14 residues. CDR3 sequence: CASRRQGGNQPQHF. The CDR3 region has the DNA TGTGCCAGCAGGAGACAGGGGGGAAATCAGCCCCAGCATTTT.

This CDR3 is CASSRGRPGSYNEQFF. Written as DNA, the CDR3 is TGTGCCAGCAGCCGGGGACGGCCAGGAAGCTACAATGAGCAGTTCTTC. The rearrangement uses TRBV7-8 and TRBJ2-1; D is perhaps TRBD1 or TRBD2 (5 bases each). There are 16 residues in the CDR3. Germline assignment: CDR1 SGHVS and CDR2 FQNEAQ. The V end was cut by 5 bases, the J end by 3 bases, with 17 bases between.

This clonotype was found a few times. The chain recombines TRBV10-3 with TRBJ1-4; a possible D gene is TRBD1 (5 bases). V was clipped by 10 bases and J by 5 bases, with 20 bases between them. The CDR3 is 15 amino acids. CDR1 is ENHRY, CDR2 SYGVKD, per germline. CDR3 protein: CATKGGEGENEKLFF. CDR3 in DNA: TGTGCCACTAAGGGAGGGGAAGGAGAAAATGAAAAACTGTTTTTT.

This clonotype was counted a few times. The CDR3 DNA is TGTGCCAGCAGCCCCCACAGGGAAGAGACCCAGTACTTC. Its protein is CASSPHREETQYF. V is TRBV9 and J is TRBJ2-5, with TRBD1 as a possible D gene (6 bases). Germline assignment: CDR1 SGDLS and CDR2 YYNGEE. Trimming pared 4 bases from V and 3 bases from J, leaving 10 bases between. This CDR3 comprises 13 residues.

The chain joins TRBV19 to TRBJ1-2; no definite D call. The germline gives CDR1 LNHDA, CDR2 SQIVND (reference sequence). V shed 10 bases and J shed 5 bases, with 8 bases lying between them. The CDR3 loop spans 10 amino acids. This chain's CDR3 is CATGEYGYTF. The CDR3, as DNA: TGTGCCACTGGGGAGTATGGCTACACCTTC.

V and J are TRBV20-1 and TRBJ1-5; 8 nucleotides line up with TRBD1. Germline V gene sequence: CDR1 DFQATT, CDR2 SNEGSKA (reference sequence). Losses at the gene ends were 2 bases for V and 5 bases for J; bases not matched to a gene: 5. This CDR3 spans 14 amino acids. The CDR3 loop reads CSARQGAGDQPQHF. The CDR3 region has the DNA TGCAGTGCTAGACAGGGGGCGGGGGATCAGCCCCAGCATTTT.

As concerns this clonotype: This is likely a read error, given that the CDR3 carries no conserved phenylalanine or tryptophan at its end. The rearrangement uses TRBV4-1 and TRBJ2-5; 12 positions agree with TRBD2. This CDR3 has 16 amino acids. Germline V gene lookup returns CDR1 MGHRA and CDR2 YSYEKL. With V trimmed by 0 bases and J by 5 bases, 4 bases remained unmatched. The CDR3 reads CASSQDKGLAGETQYL. CDR3 coding DNA: TGCGCCAGCAGCCAAGATAAGGGACTAGCGGGTGAGACCCAGTACCTC.